In this sample, the clone carrying this T cell receptor beta chain turned up a few times. Its antigen is unknown. Peripheral blood was drawn, approximately 9.4 milliliters per donor. Whenever a sample was processed, at least 6 million PBMCs were isolated. Every sample gave at least 5.5 micrograms of total RNA when it was extracted. This sample was taken from a study of blood T cells in healthy people across ages. Primers used in a second PCR of about 6 to 11 cycles were a sample-barcoded 5' primer and a J-beta primer mix. TCRdb re-called the 5' RACE reads through MiXCR, storing one row per CDR3 protein. The repertoire has almost 1 million distinct CDR3 sequences, roughly 51% of them found once; the top ten carry over 20%. Whole-study results and caveats: Donor CMV status, an unknown factor, possibly confounded changes in expanded clonotypes.

Input material: blood. This TCR was recovered from a woman in her fifties or sixties in good health.

Here the CDR3 reads CASSEPGTGRYEQYF. The DNA of the CDR3 is TGTGCCAGCAGCGAGCCCGGGACAGGGAGATACGAGCAGTACTTC. The chain is built from TRBV7-9 and TRBJ2-5; 9 nucleotides line up with TRBD1. The J call may be wrong; the DNA end is better matched by TRBJ2-7. Germline loops: CDR1 SEHNR, CDR2 FQNEAQ (reference sequence). The CDR3 loop spans 15 amino acids.